This TCR beta chain appears in the sequencing data of a study of Ad26.COV2.S vaccination and SARS-CoV-2 variants. For the study at large: In the COV1001 trial, the donor was in the Ad26.COV2.S arm. By the intramuscular route, Ad26.COV2.S was given once, or twice 56 days apart.

Generated by immunoSEQ multiplex PCR, the TCRdb table keeps only in-frame clones and is missing some. The sample has over 400,000 clones; 92% are singletons. About this clone: Its matching antigen is unknown.

Treatment specified: some 20 received Ad26.COV2.S at low or high dose, single or two shots; about 5 received placebo; per-sample allocation not given. Sampling was performed 63 days after the first vaccine or placebo injection. The germline V and J ends were trimmed by 2 bases and 4 bases, with 11 bases remaining between them. Germline V gene data show CDR1 as MNHEY and CDR2 as SMNVEV (reference sequence). There are 14 residues in the CDR3. General study findings and limits: The analyses of TCR breadth and depth may have understated the size of total T cell responses. There was reportedly substantial breadth in spike-specific CD8+ and CD4+ T cell responses after vaccination.

This specimen was peripheral blood, taken in a trial of Ad26.COV2.S vaccine versus placebo. This chain uses TRBV27 with TRBJ1-2; weak D call: TRBD1 (5 bases). The TCR was taken from a person aged 18 to 65 who received the Ad26.COV2.S COVID-19 vaccine or a placebo. DNA for the CDR3: TGTGCCAGCAGTTTAAGAGGCAGGGCCTATGGCTACACCTTC. This sequence encodes CASSLRGRAYGYTF.